This T cell receptor beta chain is drawn from a study of CD8 T cells in Susac syndrome. The V gene's germline CDR1 is WNHNN and CDR2 SYGVQD (reference sequence). The CDR3 has 15 residues. The ends lost 2 bases at V and 2 bases at J; junction bases unmatched: 5. RNA was extracted with the RNeasy kit, and a quantity of about 0.45 to 1 ug was reverse transcribed using random hexamers. Via MiXCR, TCRdb re-called the immunoSEQ multiplex PCR reads, giving one row per CDR3 protein. This table has some 400,000 distinct CDR3 sequences, more than 80% appearing once. The chain carries TRBV10-1 and TRBJ2-7, with 8 positions matching TRBD2. Sequencing used CD8+ T cells from PBMCs. The sequence came from a human donor with multiple sclerosis. The CDR3 DNA follows: TGCGCCAGCAGTGAGGGTCGCGGGGGGCCCTACGAGCAGTACTTC. Translated, it gives CASSEGRGGPYEQYF.